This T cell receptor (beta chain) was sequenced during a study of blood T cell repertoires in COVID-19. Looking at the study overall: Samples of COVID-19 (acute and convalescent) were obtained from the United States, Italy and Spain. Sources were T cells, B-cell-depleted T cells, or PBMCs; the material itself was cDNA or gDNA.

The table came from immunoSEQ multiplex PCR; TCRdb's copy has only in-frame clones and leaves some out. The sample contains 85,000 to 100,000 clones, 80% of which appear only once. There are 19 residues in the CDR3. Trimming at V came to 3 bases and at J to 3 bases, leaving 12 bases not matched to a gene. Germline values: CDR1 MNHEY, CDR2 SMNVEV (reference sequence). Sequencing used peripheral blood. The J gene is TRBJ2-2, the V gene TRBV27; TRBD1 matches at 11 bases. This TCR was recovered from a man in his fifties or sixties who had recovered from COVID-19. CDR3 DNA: TGTGCCAGCAGTTTTAAGCCCCCCTGGGGACAGGGGGACACCGGGGAGCTGTTTTTT. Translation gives CASSFKPPWGQGDTGELFF.